Following are 27 T cell receptor beta chains from one sample sequenced in a study of T cells after yellow fever vaccination. TCRdb re-derived calls from the 5' RACE reads in MiXCR, one entry per CDR3 protein. Seen here are 280,000 or so distinct CDR3 sequences, 7.5% to 9% observed once, and the top ten hold 3% to 4%. The sequenced sample was CD4+ T cells sorted from PBMCs, obtained 5 days after the yellow fever booster vaccination. Source of these receptors: a young man who received the YFV17D yellow fever vaccine.

This chain connects TRBV6-5 to TRBJ2-3; 9 nucleotides agree with TRBD2. The trim removed 0 bases at V and 3 bases at J, leaving 4 bases unmatched. The CDR3 is 16 amino acids. Germline V gene lookup returns CDR1 MNHEY and CDR2 SVGAGI. The CDR3 is CASSYSAGGQTDTQYF. The CDR3 nucleotides read TGTGCCAGCAGTTACTCGGCGGGGGGGCAAACAGATACGCAGTATTTT.

This clonotype has ten or more counts. This rearrangement joins TRBV7-3 to TRBJ2-1; 12 bases are shared with TRBD2. This CDR3 region has 16 residues. Per germline, CDR1 SGHTA and CDR2 FQGTGA. V was pared by 5 bases and J by 7 bases, with 9 bases of the junction left unmatched. Here the CDR3 reads CASSGSSGGVENEQFF. For the CDR3, the DNA is TGTGCCAGCAGCGGATCTAGCGGGGGGGTGGAGAATGAGCAGTTCTTC.

The table lists this clonotype with a few counts. V and J are TRBV20-1 and TRBJ2-7, with unresolved D. V was pared by 0 bases and J by 0 bases, with 12 bases between. CDR1 and CDR2 from the germline V gene are DFQATT and SNEGSKA (reference sequence). This CDR3 has 15 amino acids. CDR3 bases: TGCAGTGCTAGAGATATTCCCCGCAGCTCCTACGAGCAGTACTTC. It yields the protein CSARDIPRSSYEQYF.

This clonotype has a count of ten or more. The chain's CDR3 is CASSPRTGPPLHF. The CDR3 DNA sequence: TGTGCCAGCTCACCGAGGACAGGGCCACCCCTCCACTTT. This rearrangement joins TRBV18 to TRBJ1-6, with 8 bases that match TRBD1. Germline CDR1 KGHSH, CDR2 LQKENI. There are 13 residues in the CDR3. With 3 bases clipped from V and 11 bases from J, the junction kept 3 bases outside the gene matches.

This clonotype was detected a few times. The chain employs TRBV20-1 and TRBJ2-2; 12 nucleotides align to TRBD2. The CDR3 length is 14 residues. The germline V gene has CDR1 DFQATT and CDR2 SNEGSKA (reference sequence). V gave up 6 bases and J gave up 5 bases; unmatched junction bases: 4. The DNA for the CDR3 is TGCAGTGCCTTACTAGCGGGGGGTACCGGGGAGCTGTTTTTT. This sequence encodes CSALLAGGTGELFF.

The CDR3 DNA is TGTGCCACCTTAGGGCGGGGAGACTACAATGAGCAGTTCTTC. Protein sequence: CATLGRGDYNEQFF. V gene TRBV10-3 combines with J gene TRBJ2-1; tentatively, D is TRBD2 (6 bases). V dropped 10 bases and J dropped 3 bases, with 16 bases sitting between them. The CDR3 spans 14 residues. Germline V gives CDR1 ENHRY, CDR2 SYGVKD.

This clonotype was picked up a small number of times. This chain connects TRBV6-1 to TRBJ2-2, with no clear D. The CDR3 spans 16 residues. With 0 bases removed from V and 8 bases from J, the gap between germline ends came to 16 bases. Germline lookup yields CDR1 MNHNS and CDR2 SASEGT. CDR3 residues: CASSEALPALRGELFF. The CDR3 coding sequence is TGTGCCAGCAGTGAAGCGTTGCCAGCCCTAAGGGGGGAGCTGTTTTTT.

This clonotype has only a few counts. The chain combines TRBV18 with TRBJ1-1; no clear D gene. Trimming removed 3 bases at V and 1 base at J, with 6 bases between. The CDR3 is made up of 13 amino acids. The germline V gene encodes CDR1 KGHSH and CDR2 LQKENI. The CDR3 region is CASSPYTNTEAFF. The CDR3 DNA sequence: TGTGCCAGCTCACCGTACACGAACACTGAAGCTTTCTTT. The full variable domain, completed using reference TRBV18 and TRBJ1-1, is NAGVMQNPRHLVRRRGQEARLRCSPMKGHSHVYWYRQLPEEGLKFMVYLQKENIIDESGMPKERFSAEFPKEGPSILRIQQVVRGDSAAYFCASSPYTNTEAFFGQGTRLTVV.

This clonotype was picked up a small number of times. The chain couples TRBV27 to TRBJ2-3, with D perhaps being TRBD1 or TRBD2 (5 bases each). Trimming removed 1 base at V and 8 bases at J, with 7 bases between. From germline, CDR1 is MNHEY and CDR2 SMNVEV (reference sequence). This CDR3 has 12 residues. The CDR3: CASSLYGGTQYF. The CDR3 DNA is TGTGCCAGCAGTTTATATGGGGGTACGCAGTATTTT.

This sequence joins TRBV6-5 and TRBJ2-1; 8 nucleotides match TRBD2. Germline-derived CDR1 and CDR2 are MNHEY and SVGAGI. Trimming cost V 0 bases and J 8 bases; bases outside gene matches: 9. The CDR3 covers 16 residues. This chain's CDR3 is CASSYSPRGGLDEQFF. CDR3 sequence (DNA): TGTGCCAGCAGTTACTCTCCCCGGGGGGGCTTGGATGAGCAGTTCTTC.

The gene calls are TRBV24-1 and TRBJ2-2; D gene ambiguous. The CDR3 covers 17 residues. The germline V and J ends were trimmed by 4 bases and 2 bases, with 16 bases remaining between them. Germline CDR1 KGHDR, CDR2 SFDVKD. CDR3 amino acids: CATSERRTAGNTGELFF. In nucleotides, the CDR3 is TGTGCCACCAGTGAGCGTCGCACGGCCGGCAACACCGGGGAGCTGTTTTTT.

The chain recombines TRBV11-2 with TRBJ2-7; 7 bases are a match to TRBD2. This CDR3 is 16 amino acids long. V was clipped by 6 bases and J by 3 bases; unmatched bases: 14. Germline V gene sequence: CDR1 SGHAT, CDR2 FQNNGV. The CDR3 DNA follows: TGTGCCAGCAGTTCCTTAGCGGGTGCGGCCTACTACGAGCAGTACTTC. Translating gives CASSSLAGAAYYEQYF.

For the CDR3, the DNA is TGCGCCAGCAGCCAAGAGCGGGTTCGAGGTGGGGAGACCCAGTACTTC. This translates into CASSQERVRGGETQYF. The chain employs TRBV4-1 and TRBJ2-5; the D gene is possibly TRBD2 (5 bases). V was cut by 0 bases and J by 5 bases, with 16 bases left in between. CDR3 length: 16 amino acids. Germline V CDR1 and CDR2: MGHRA, YSYEKL.

The chain uses TRBV6-2 or TRBV6-3 and TRBJ2-7; 9 bases agree with TRBD1. The junction had 10 bases not matched to a gene; V was cut back by 7 bases and J by 6 bases. This CDR3 has 14 residues. Germline loops: CDR1 MNHEY, CDR2 SVGEGT. The CDR3 loop reads CASTSGTGLGEQYF. The CDR3 nucleotides are TGTGCCAGCACATCCGGGACAGGGCTCGGCGAGCAGTACTTC.

The chain carries TRBV5-1 and TRBJ1-2; 8 nucleotides match TRBD1. The germline CDR1 and CDR2 sequences are SGHRS and YFSETQ. This CDR3 is built from 14 residues. The trim removed 3 bases at V and 2 bases at J, leaving 3 bases unmatched. CDR3 residues: CASSSTGGNYGYTF. The CDR3 DNA reads TGCGCCAGCAGCTCTACAGGGGGAAACTATGGCTACACCTTC.

This clonotype was counted at least ten times. The chain joins TRBV3-1 to TRBJ1-1; D perhaps matches TRBD1 (6 bases). CDR3 length equals 14 residues. V was trimmed by 5 bases and J by 3 bases, leaving 13 bases between them. Germline V gene lookup returns CDR1 LGHDT and CDR2 YNNKEL (reference sequence). The CDR3 region has the DNA TGTGCCAGCAGCAGGGGGACTAGGGACACTGAAGCTTTCTTT. Protein sequence: CASSRGTRDTEAFF.

The chain joins TRBV5-1 to TRBJ2-2; D remains ambiguous. Germline CDR1 is SGHRS and CDR2 is YFSETQ. The CDR3 extends over 15 amino acids. The germline V and J ends were trimmed by 7 bases and 0 bases, with 13 bases remaining between them. The DNA for the CDR3 is TGCGCCAGCGGCAGTCCACACGCGAACACCGGGGAGCTGTTTTTT. Translated: CASGSPHANTGELFF. The full variable domain, with the rest looked up from reference TRBV5-1 and TRBJ2-2, is KAGVTQTPRYLIKTRGQQVTLSCSPISGHRSVSWYQQTPGQGLQFLFEYFSETQRNKGNFPGRFSGRQFSNSRSEMNVSTLELGDSALYLCASGSPHANTGELFFGEGSRLTVL.

This clonotype turned up a few times. CDR3 amino acids: CASSSQGSAYEQYF. The CDR3 region has the DNA TGTGCCAGCAGCTCTCAGGGGTCCGCCTACGAGCAGTACTTC. The chain couples TRBV12-3 or TRBV12-4 to TRBJ2-7; D might be TRBD1 (6 bases). The germline V and J ends were trimmed by 6 bases and 2 bases, with 14 bases remaining between them. CDR3 length: 14 residues.

The CDR3 nucleotides are TGTGCCAGCAGCCAACTACTGGACGGTCAAGAGACCCAGTACTTC. It is translated as CASSQLLDGQETQYF. This chain uses TRBV14 with TRBJ2-5; D gene ambiguous. In germline, CDR1 is SGHDN, CDR2 FVKESK. This CDR3 has 15 amino acids. The V and J ends lost 2 bases and 2 bases respectively, with 12 bases between them.

This clonotype has a handful of counts. This chain joins TRBV7-2 and TRBJ1-2; D may be TRBD1 (6 bases). The V and J ends lost 5 bases and 6 bases respectively, with 16 bases between them. The germline CDR1 and CDR2 sequences are SGHTA and FQGNSA. This CDR3 has 14 amino acids. This CDR3 reads CASSPPDSLDGYTF. The DNA of the CDR3 is TGTGCCAGCAGCCCTCCGGACAGCTTAGATGGCTACACCTTC. The whole variable domain, remainder taken from reference TRBV7-2 and TRBJ1-2, is GAGVSQSPSNKVTEKGKDVELRCDPISGHTALYWYRQSLGQGLEFLIYFQGNSAPDKSGLPSDRFSAERTGGSVSTLTIQRTQQEDSAVYLCASSPPDSLDGYTFGSGTRLTVV.

This clonotype occurred a few times. The chain has TRBV9 and TRBJ2-4, with D hard to call. V gave up 0 bases and J gave up 2 bases, with 3 bases separating them. The germline V gene encodes CDR1 SGDLS and CDR2 YYNGEE. CDR3 length: 13 amino acids. CDR3 in DNA: TGTGCCAGCAGCGTAGACACCAAAAACATTCAGTACTTC. Translated, it gives CASSVDTKNIQYF.

This chain links TRBV2 with TRBJ2-7; D is unclear. Germline loops: CDR1 SNHLY, CDR2 FYNNEI. Trimming took 2 bases from V and 0 from J, leaving 8 bases between them. This CDR3 contains 14 residues. This CDR3 reads CASSELESSYEQYF. The CDR3 nucleotides read TGTGCCAGCAGTGAATTGGAAAGCTCCTACGAGCAGTACTTC.

This clonotype was counted only a few times. CDR3 DNA: TGTGCCAGCAGCTCCGGACAGGCTTACATGAACACTGAAGCTTTCTTT. Encoded protein: CASSSGQAYMNTEAFF. J is TRBJ1-1 and V is TRBV7-2, with TRBD1 matching over 7 bases. CDR3 length equals 16 residues. The V gene's germline CDR1 is SGHTA and CDR2 FQGNSA. V lost 4 bases and J lost 0; bases outside the gene matches: 8.

At least ten counts were recorded for this clonotype. J is TRBJ2-7 and V is TRBV20-1; 10 positions agree with TRBD1. Germline assignment: CDR1 DFQATT and CDR2 SNEGSKA (reference sequence). CDR3 length: 14 amino acids. V shed 6 bases and J 6 bases; nucleotides not matched to a gene: 11. The CDR3: CSAREGTGVLEQYF. The CDR3 DNA is TGCAGTGCCAGGGAAGGGACAGGGGTCCTCGAGCAGTACTTC.

The chain is built from TRBV20-1 and TRBJ2-1; D is uncertain. The CDR3 length is 14 residues. Trimming took off 0 bases at V and 13 bases at J, with 19 bases between the two ends. CDR1 and CDR2 from the germline V gene are DFQATT and SNEGSKA (reference sequence). The CDR3 coding sequence is TGCAGTGCTAGAGATCTGAGAGGCCACCCTTTCCAGTTCTTC. Translation: CSARDLRGHPFQFF.

This clonotype was observed a few times. The chain has TRBV7-2 and TRBJ2-1; no reliable D call. The germline V and J ends were trimmed by 1 base and 4 bases, with 11 bases remaining between them. CDR3 length: 15 amino acids. CDR1 is SGHTA, CDR2 FQGNSA, per germline. Here the CDR3 reads CASSLGTGTYNEQFF. CDR3 DNA sequence: TGTGCCAGCAGCTTAGGCACCGGTACTTACAATGAGCAGTTCTTC.

CDR3 sequence: CASSYVPSNTEAFF. The DNA for the CDR3 is TGTGCCAGCAGTTACGTCCCGTCGAACACTGAAGCTTTCTTT. The chain uses TRBV6-5 and TRBJ1-1; no firm D call. Trimming took off 2 bases at V and 1 base at J, with 8 bases between the two ends. This CDR3 region has 14 residues. Germline V lookup: CDR1 MNHEY, CDR2 SVGAGI.